These 21 T cell receptor beta chains were sequenced from one sample in a study of shared clonotypes between healthy human individuals. Some clones are missing from TCRdb's copy, which holds only in-frame ones; the method was immunoSEQ multiplex PCR. The table includes around 2,000,000 clones, about 95% detected once. CD8 cells classed as naive were CD45RO-negative and positively selected for CCR7, excluding terminally differentiated effector memory CD45RA+ cells. The sample consisted of naive CD8+ T cells sorted from blood. These receptors were obtained from a man aged 18 to 30 in good health.

The CDR3 here is CASSLGDSESYEQYF. The CDR3 DNA reads TGTGCCAGCAGCTTAGGAGATTCTGAATCCTACGAGCAGTACTTC. The chain has TRBV11-2 and TRBJ2-7; D call uncertain. Trimming removed 1 base at V and 1 base at J, with 11 bases between. This CDR3 comprises 15 residues. Germline CDR1 and CDR2: SGHAT and FQNNGV.

The rearrangement uses TRBV18 and TRBJ1-2, with 7 bases that match TRBD1. CDR1 is KGHSH, CDR2 LQKENI, per germline. Trimming removed 4 bases from V and 5 bases from J; junction bases left unmatched: 7. CDR3 size: 14 residues. CDR3 sequence (DNA): TGTGCCAGCTCACGTCCCGGGACAGAGTATGGCTACACCTTC. This gives the protein CASSRPGTEYGYTF.

The rearrangement links TRBV2 to TRBJ2-1, with D perhaps TRBD2 (5 bases). This CDR3 has 16 residues. Trimming stripped 2 bases from V and 1 base from J, with 12 bases between. Germline CDR1 is SNHLY and CDR2 is FYNNEI. CDR3 nucleotide sequence: TGTGCCAGCAGTGAAATTGTGTCGGGATCCTACAATGAGCAGTTCTTC. This translates into CASSEIVSGSYNEQFF. The whole variable domain, remainder taken from reference TRBV2 and TRBJ2-1, is EPEVTQTPSHQVTQMGQEVILRCVPISNHLYFYWYRQILGQKVEFLVSFYNNEISEKSEIFDDQFSVERPDGSNFTLKIRSTKLEDSAMYFCASSEIVSGSYNEQFFGPGTRLTVL.

This rearrangement joins TRBV20-1 to TRBJ2-7; D call uncertain. V was clipped by 7 bases and J by 2 bases, with 9 bases between them. The CDR3 is 11 amino acids. Per germline, CDR1 DFQATT and CDR2 SNEGSKA (reference sequence). The CDR3 here is CSGQEAYEQYF. The DNA for the CDR3 is TGCAGTGGGCAGGAAGCCTACGAGCAGTACTTC.

This rearrangement joins TRBV9 to TRBJ2-1; 9 bases are shared with TRBD2. CDR3 length equals 16 residues. J lost 3 bases, V lost 4 bases, and 8 bases had no gene match. CDR1 is SGDLS and CDR2 is YYNGEE in the germline V gene. The CDR3 nucleotides read TGTGCCAGCAGCTCTGAGACTAGCGGAGTCTACAATGAGCAGTTCTTC. It specifies CASSSETSGVYNEQFF.

The V and J genes are TRBV28 and TRBJ2-7; D is unclear. Trimming removed 1 base at V and 3 bases at J, with 16 bases between. The germline V gene has CDR1 MDHEN and CDR2 SYDVKM. CDR3 length: 16 residues. The CDR3 sequence: CASSLLMGEGDYEQYF. CDR3 in DNA: TGTGCCAGCAGTTTATTGATGGGTGAAGGCGACTACGAGCAGTACTTC. Filled out from reference TRBV28 and TRBJ2-7, the complete variable domain reads DVKVTQSSRYLVKRTGEKVFLECVQDMDHENMFWYRQDPGLGLRLIYFSYDVKMKEKGDIPEGYSVSREKKERFSLILESASTNQTSMYLCASSLLMGEGDYEQYFGPGTRLTVT.

V is TRBV6-1 and J is TRBJ2-7; TRBD1 matches at 8 bases. The CDR3 consists of 15 residues. The J segment lost 6 bases and the V segment lost 7 bases, leaving 14 bases of the junction unmatched. Germline V lookup: CDR1 MNHNS, CDR2 SASEGT. CDR3 DNA sequence: TGTGCCAGCATCCTCAGGACAGGGCATCACTTCGAGCAGTACTTC. Protein: CASILRTGHHFEQYF.

The count of this clone is one. V and J are TRBV13 and TRBJ2-7; D remains unclear. CDR1 is PRHDT and CDR2 is FYEKMQ in the germline V gene (reference sequence). V lost 2 bases and J 1 base, leaving 12 bases between the germline ends. The CDR3 length is 15 residues. For the CDR3, the DNA is TGTGCCAGCAGCTTAAGCACAGCCGTGTCCTACGAGCAGTACTTC. Amino acid sequence: CASSLSTAVSYEQYF.

Only one count was recorded for this clone. The chain uses TRBV10-1 and TRBJ2-2; no reliable D call. CDR3 length: 18 amino acids. Trimming cost V 0 bases and J 0 bases, with 14 bases left between them. Per germline, CDR1 WNHNN and CDR2 SYGVQD (reference sequence). CDR3 region: CASSESITSASNTGELFF. The CDR3 DNA sequence: TGCGCCAGCAGTGAGTCGATTACGAGCGCTTCGAACACCGGGGAGCTGTTTTTT.

The rearrangement links TRBV5-4 to TRBJ1-1; unclear D gene. CDR1 is SGHNT, CDR2 YYREEE, per germline (reference sequence). This CDR3 contains 14 residues. Trimming shortened V by 3 bases and J by 0 bases, and 9 bases separated the two germline ends. The CDR3 here is CASSSGSLNTEAFF. Written as DNA, the CDR3 is TGTGCCAGCAGCTCGGGATCTCTGAACACTGAAGCTTTCTTT.

The J gene is TRBJ1-4, the V gene TRBV6-9; D is perhaps TRBD1 (6 bases). The germline gives CDR1 MNHGY, CDR2 SVAAGI. This CDR3 is built from 13 residues. The V and J ends lost 10 bases and 4 bases respectively, with 13 bases between them. In DNA form, the CDR3 reads TGTGCCACCTACAGGGAGGGTAATGAAAAACTGTTTTTT. It yields the protein CATYREGNEKLFF.

The chain employs TRBV5-1 and TRBJ2-2; D is undetermined. CDR3 length: 12 residues. From germline, CDR1 is SGHRS and CDR2 YFSETQ. V was shortened by 3 bases and J by 5 bases, with 5 bases between the two germline ends. CDR3 sequence (DNA): TGCGCCAGCAGCTATCTTACCGGGGAGCTGTTTTTT. It yields the protein CASSYLTGELFF.

This clone was detected once. This chain links TRBV14 with TRBJ2-7, with 10 bases fitting TRBD2. The germline V gene has CDR1 SGHDN and CDR2 FVKESK. The CDR3 is made up of 16 amino acids. After removal of 4 bases from V and 5 bases from J, the junction contained 11 bases not matched to a gene. CDR3 sequence: CASSLGLAVLWDEQYF. The CDR3 DNA reads TGTGCCAGCAGCCTAGGACTAGCGGTCCTCTGGGACGAGCAGTACTTC.

This clone was found once. The chain joins TRBV11-2 to TRBJ2-1, with 7 bases identical to TRBD2. Germline V gives CDR1 SGHAT, CDR2 FQNNGV. The CDR3 loop spans 15 amino acids. V lost 1 base, J lost 7 bases, and 7 bases stayed unmatched. The CDR3 DNA follows: TGTGCCAGCAGCTTAGCACTAGCGATTCGGAATGAGCAGTTCTTC. Residues: CASSLALAIRNEQFF.

The chain joins TRBV7-9 to TRBJ2-5, with D tentatively TRBD1 or TRBD2 (5 bases each). V gave up 3 bases and J gave up 7 bases, with 9 bases separating them. Germline V lookup: CDR1 SEHNR, CDR2 FQNEAQ (reference sequence). This CDR3 has 12 amino acids. The CDR3 DNA reads as TGTGCCAGCAGCTTCGGGGACGGGACCCAGTACTTC. This codes for CASSFGDGTQYF.

The rearrangement links TRBV7-9 to TRBJ2-1; the D is unclear. The CDR3 contains 16 residues. V lost 5 bases and J lost 0, with 14 bases in between. Per the germline V gene, CDR1 is SEHNR and CDR2 is FQNEAQ (reference sequence). CDR3 loop: CASSPTMPSSYNEQFF. The DNA of the CDR3 is TGTGCCAGCAGCCCCACCATGCCCAGCTCCTACAATGAGCAGTTCTTC.

About this clone: Other nucleotide sequences from this sample produce the same CDR3. The rearrangement links TRBV5-6 to TRBJ2-1; maybe TRBD1 (6 bases). The V gene's germline CDR1 is SGHDT and CDR2 YYEEEE. Trimming stripped 2 bases from V and 7 bases from J, with 7 bases between. This CDR3 has 12 amino acids. The CDR3 region is CASSLGGNEQFF. In nucleotides, the CDR3 is TGTGCCAGCAGCTTAGGGGGTAATGAGCAGTTCTTC.

The chain has TRBV27 and TRBJ2-2; D might be TRBD2 (6 bases). CDR3 length: 17 amino acids. Germline V lookup: CDR1 MNHEY, CDR2 SMNVEV (reference sequence). Between the trimmed V and J ends, which lost 8 bases and 0 bases, there was a span of 19 bases. The CDR3 DNA sequence: TGTGCCAGCTTAAAATTGAGCGGGCCCCCGAACACCGGGGAGCTGTTTTTT. Translated: CASLKLSGPPNTGELFF.

The rearrangement joins TRBV27 to TRBJ1-1, with D unresolved. The V gene's germline CDR1 is MNHEY and CDR2 SMNVEV (reference sequence). The CDR3 is made up of 14 amino acids. The germline V and J ends were trimmed by 2 bases and 4 bases, with 11 bases remaining between them. The CDR3 DNA reads TGTGCCAGCAGTTTAGTTCCAGAGGCCACTGAAGCTTTCTTT. This codes for CASSLVPEATEAFF.

The chain recombines TRBV28 with TRBJ1-2, with D possibly TRBD1 on 6 matching bases. The CDR3 is made up of 14 amino acids. CDR1 and CDR2 (germline): MDHEN, SYDVKM. With 8 bases removed from V and 6 bases from J, the gap between germline ends came to 19 bases. The CDR3 nucleotides read TGTGCCAGCGGTAAAACAGGGACGGGGGATGGCTACACCTTC. This sequence encodes CASGKTGTGDGYTF.

The V call is TRBV5-4, the J call TRBJ2-3; TRBD2 might be the D (6 bases). Germline V lookup: CDR1 SGHNT, CDR2 YYREEE (reference sequence). With 0 bases removed from V and 4 bases from J, the gap between germline ends came to 12 bases. CDR3 length: 15 residues. As DNA, the CDR3 is TGTGCCAGCAGCTTGGGAGGGGAGGCCGCAGATACGCAGTATTTT. It yields the protein CASSLGGEAADTQYF.